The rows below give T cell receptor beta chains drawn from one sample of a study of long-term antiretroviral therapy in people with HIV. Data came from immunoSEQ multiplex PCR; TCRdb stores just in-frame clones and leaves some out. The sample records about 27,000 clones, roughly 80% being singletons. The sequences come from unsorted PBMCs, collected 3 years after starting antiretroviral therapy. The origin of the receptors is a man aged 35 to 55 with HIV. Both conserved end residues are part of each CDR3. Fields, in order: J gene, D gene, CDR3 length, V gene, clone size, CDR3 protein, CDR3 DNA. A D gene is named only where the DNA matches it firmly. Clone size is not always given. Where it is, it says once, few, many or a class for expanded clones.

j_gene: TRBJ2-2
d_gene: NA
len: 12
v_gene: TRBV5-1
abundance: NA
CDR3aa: CASSTGTGELFF
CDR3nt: TGCGCCAGCAGCACGGGCACCGGGGAGCTGTTTTTT

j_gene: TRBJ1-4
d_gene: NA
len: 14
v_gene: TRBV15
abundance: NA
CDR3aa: CATRKGITNEKLFF
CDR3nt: TGTGCCACCAGGAAAGGGATTACTAATGAAAAACTGTTTTTT

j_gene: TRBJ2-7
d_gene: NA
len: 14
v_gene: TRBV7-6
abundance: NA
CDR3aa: CASSLQSYSYEQYF
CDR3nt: TGTGCCAGCAGCTTACAGTCTTACTCCTACGAGCAGTACTTC

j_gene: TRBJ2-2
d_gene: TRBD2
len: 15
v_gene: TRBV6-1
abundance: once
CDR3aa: CASNSGGVNTGELFF
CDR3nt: TGTGCCAGCAATTCGGGGGGGGTGAACACCGGGGAGCTGTTTTTT

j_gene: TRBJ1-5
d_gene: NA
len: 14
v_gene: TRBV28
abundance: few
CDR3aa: CASSPYSGNQPQHF
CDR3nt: TGTGCCAGCAGTCCCTACTCAGGGAATCAGCCCCAGCATTTT

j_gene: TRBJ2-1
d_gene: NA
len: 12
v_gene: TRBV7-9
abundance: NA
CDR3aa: CASSLPGYEQFF
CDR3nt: TGTGCCAGCAGCTTACCAGGGTATGAGCAGTTCTTC

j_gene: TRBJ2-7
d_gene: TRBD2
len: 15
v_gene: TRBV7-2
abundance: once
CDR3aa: CASSRLAGGSYEQYF
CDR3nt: TGTGCCAGCAGCAGGCTAGCGGGGGGGTCCTACGAGCAGTACTTC

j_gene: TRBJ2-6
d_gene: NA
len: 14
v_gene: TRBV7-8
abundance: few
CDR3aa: CAVGSLSGANVLTF
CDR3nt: TGTGCCGTTGGCAGTTTATCCGGGGCCAACGTCCTGACTTTC

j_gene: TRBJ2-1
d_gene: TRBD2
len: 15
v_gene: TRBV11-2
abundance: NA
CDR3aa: CASSTGLAGVGEQFF
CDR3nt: TGTGCCAGCAGCACGGGACTAGCGGGAGTCGGGGAGCAGTTCTTC

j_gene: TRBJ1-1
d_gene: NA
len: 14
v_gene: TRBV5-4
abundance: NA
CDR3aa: CASTWWQENTEAFF
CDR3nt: TGTGCCAGCACTTGGTGGCAGGAGAACACTGAAGCTTTCTTT

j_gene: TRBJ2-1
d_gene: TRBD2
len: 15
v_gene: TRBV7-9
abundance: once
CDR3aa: CASSEGLAGSNEQFF
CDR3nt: TGTGCCAGCAGCGAGGGACTAGCGGGGTCCAATGAGCAGTTCTTC

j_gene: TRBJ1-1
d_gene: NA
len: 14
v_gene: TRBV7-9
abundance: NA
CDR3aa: CASSIRTGNTEAFF
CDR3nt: TGTGCCAGCAGCATAAGGACGGGGAACACTGAAGCTTTCTTT

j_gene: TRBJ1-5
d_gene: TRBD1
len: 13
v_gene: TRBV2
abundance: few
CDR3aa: CAGGQGDNQPQHF
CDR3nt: TGTGCCGGGGGACAGGGGGACAATCAGCCCCAGCATTTT

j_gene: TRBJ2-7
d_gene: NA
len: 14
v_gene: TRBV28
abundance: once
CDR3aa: CASSFSRQGGEQYF
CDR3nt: TGTGCCAGCAGTTTTTCGAGACAGGGAGGTGAGCAGTACTTC

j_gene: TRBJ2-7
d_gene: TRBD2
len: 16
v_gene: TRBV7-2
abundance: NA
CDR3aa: CASSLVASGTAYEQYF
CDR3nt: TGTGCCAGCAGCTTAGTGGCTAGCGGGACCGCCTACGAGCAGTACTTC

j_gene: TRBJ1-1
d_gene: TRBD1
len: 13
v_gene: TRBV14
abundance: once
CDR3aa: CASSRDSWLGAFF
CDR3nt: TGTGCCAGCAGCCGGGACAGCTGGTTGGGAGCTTTCTTT

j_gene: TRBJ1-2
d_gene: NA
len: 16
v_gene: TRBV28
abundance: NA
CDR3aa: CASSPSRVTDNYGYTF
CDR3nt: TGTGCCAGCAGTCCCAGCAGAGTGACAGATAACTATGGCTACACCTTC

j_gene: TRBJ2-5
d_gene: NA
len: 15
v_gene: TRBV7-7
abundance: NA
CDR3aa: CASSLGRQGQETQYF
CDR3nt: TGTGCCAGCAGCTTAGGAAGGCAGGGACAAGAGACCCAGTACTTC

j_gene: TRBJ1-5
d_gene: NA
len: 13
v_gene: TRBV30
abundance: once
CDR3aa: CAWSVRGNQPQHF
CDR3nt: TGTGCCTGGAGTGTAAGGGGCAATCAGCCCCAGCATTTT

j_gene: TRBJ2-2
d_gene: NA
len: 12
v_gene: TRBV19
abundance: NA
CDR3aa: CASSSQPGELFF
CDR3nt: TGTGCCAGTAGTAGCCAGCCCGGGGAGCTGTTTTTT

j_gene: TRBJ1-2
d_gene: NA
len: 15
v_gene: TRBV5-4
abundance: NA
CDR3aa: CASSLEIRGDYGYTF
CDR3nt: TGTGCCAGCAGCTTGGAAATTCGGGGAGACTATGGCTACACCTTC

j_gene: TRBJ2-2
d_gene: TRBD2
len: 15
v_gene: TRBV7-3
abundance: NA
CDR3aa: CASSSRTSGTGELFF
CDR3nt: TGTGCCAGCAGCTCTCGGACTAGTGGCACCGGGGAGCTGTTTTTT

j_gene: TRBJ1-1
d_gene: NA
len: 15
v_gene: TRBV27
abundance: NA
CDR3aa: CASSLSRQAHTEAFF
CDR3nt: TGTGCCAGCAGTTTGTCTAGACAGGCGCACACTGAAGCTTTCTTT

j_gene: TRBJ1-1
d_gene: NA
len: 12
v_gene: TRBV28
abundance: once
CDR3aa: CASSLPGRLAFF
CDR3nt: TGTGCCAGCAGTTTACCCGGGCGTTTAGCTTTCTTT

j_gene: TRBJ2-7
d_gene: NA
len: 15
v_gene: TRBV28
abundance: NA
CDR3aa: CASSSRSDSSYEQYF
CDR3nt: TGTGCCAGCAGCTCTCGGTCGGACAGCTCCTACGAGCAGTACTTC

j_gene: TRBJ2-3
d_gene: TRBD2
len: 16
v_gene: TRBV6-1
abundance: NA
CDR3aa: CASSELAGGNTDTQYF
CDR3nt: TGTGCCAGCAGTGAACTGGCGGGAGGTAACACAGATACGCAGTATTTT

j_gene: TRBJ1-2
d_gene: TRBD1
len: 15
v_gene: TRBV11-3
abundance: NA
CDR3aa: CASSLEPQGGYGYTF
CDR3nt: TGTGCCAGCAGCTTAGAACCCCAGGGGGGTTATGGCTACACCTTC

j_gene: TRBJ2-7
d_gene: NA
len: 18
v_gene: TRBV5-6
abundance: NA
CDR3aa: CASSPRRGATRDLREQYF
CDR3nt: TGTGCCAGCAGCCCGAGGAGGGGGGCGACCCGGGACCTCCGGGAGCAGTACTTC